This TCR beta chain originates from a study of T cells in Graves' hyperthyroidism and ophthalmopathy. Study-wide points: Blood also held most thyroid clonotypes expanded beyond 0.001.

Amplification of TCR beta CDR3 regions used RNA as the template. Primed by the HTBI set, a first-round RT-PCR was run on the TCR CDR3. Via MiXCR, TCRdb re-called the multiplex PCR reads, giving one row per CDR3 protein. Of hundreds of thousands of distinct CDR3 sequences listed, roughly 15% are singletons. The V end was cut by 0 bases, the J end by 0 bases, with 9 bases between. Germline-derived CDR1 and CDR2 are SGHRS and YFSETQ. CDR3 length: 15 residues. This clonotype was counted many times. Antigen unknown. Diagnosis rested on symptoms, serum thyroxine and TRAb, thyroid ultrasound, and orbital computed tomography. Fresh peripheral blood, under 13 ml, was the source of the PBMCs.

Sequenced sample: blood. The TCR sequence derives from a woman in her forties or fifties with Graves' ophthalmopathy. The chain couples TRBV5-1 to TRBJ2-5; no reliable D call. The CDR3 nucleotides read TGCGCCAGCAGCTTGGGGAGCCGGTACCAAGAGACCCAGTACTTC. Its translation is CASSLGSRYQETQYF.